The entry below describes one T cell receptor beta chain. Its antigen is still unknown. The sample's treatment: about 20 received Ad26.COV2.S at low or high dose, single or two shots; 5 received placebo; per-sample allocation not given. Samples were taken on day 63 after the first vaccine or placebo injection. A Boston donor was an adult aged 18-55 years. Assay used: immunoSEQ multiplex PCR; TCRdb lists only in-frame clones, some missing. The table shows 320,000 or so clones, with roughly 90% occurring only once. V lost 6 bases and J 0 bases, leaving 18 bases between the germline ends. The CDR3 covers 18 residues. This specimen belongs to a study of Ad26.COV2.S vaccination and SARS-CoV-2 variants. Findings and limits, study-wide: Recipients of either vaccine or placebo displayed similar breadth of non-spike TCRs. Vaccine recipients posted higher spike-specific TCR breadth than their placebo counterparts.

The rearrangement uses TRBV23-1 and TRBJ1-6, with D unresolved. TRBV23-1 is an ORF; its function is uncertain. The sample was peripheral blood, taken in a trial of Ad26.COV2.S vaccine versus placebo. The TCR was taken from a person aged 18 to 59 who received the Ad26.COV2.S COVID-19 vaccine or a placebo. Here the CDR3 DNA reads TGCGCCAGCAGGACCTTACGGTCTCCGAGCTCCTATAATTCACCCCTCCACTTT. This translates into CASRTLRSPSSYNSPLHF.